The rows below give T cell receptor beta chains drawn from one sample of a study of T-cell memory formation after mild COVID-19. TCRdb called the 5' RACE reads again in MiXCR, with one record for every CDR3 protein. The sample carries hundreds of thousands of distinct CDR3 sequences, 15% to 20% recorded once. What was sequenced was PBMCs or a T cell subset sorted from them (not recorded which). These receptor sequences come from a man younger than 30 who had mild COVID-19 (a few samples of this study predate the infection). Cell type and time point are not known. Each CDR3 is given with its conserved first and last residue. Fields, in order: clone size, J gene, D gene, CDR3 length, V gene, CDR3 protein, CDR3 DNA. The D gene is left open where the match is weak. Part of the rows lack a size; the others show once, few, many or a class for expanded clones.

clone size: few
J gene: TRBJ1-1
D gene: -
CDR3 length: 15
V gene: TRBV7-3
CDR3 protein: CASSLGGGMNTEAFF
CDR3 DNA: TGTGCCAGCAGCTTAGGCGGGGGTATGAACACTGAAGCTTTCTTT

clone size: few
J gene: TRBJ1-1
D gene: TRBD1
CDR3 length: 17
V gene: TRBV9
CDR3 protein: CASSPPVPGGVNTEAFF
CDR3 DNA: TGTGCCAGCAGCCCCCCAGTTCCAGGGGGGGTGAACACTGAAGCTTTCTTT

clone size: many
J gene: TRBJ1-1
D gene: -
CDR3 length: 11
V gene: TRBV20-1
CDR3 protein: CSPVGETEAFF
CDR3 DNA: TGCAGCCCCGTAGGAGAAACTGAAGCTTTCTTT

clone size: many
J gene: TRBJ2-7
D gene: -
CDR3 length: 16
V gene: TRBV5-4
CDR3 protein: CASSPYSGTSSYEQYF
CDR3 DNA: TGTGCCAGCAGCCCTTATTCCGGGACAAGCTCCTACGAGCAGTACTTC

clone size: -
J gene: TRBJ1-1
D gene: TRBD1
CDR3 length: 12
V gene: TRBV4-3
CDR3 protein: CASSGWDRGTFF
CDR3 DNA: TGCGCCAGCAGCGGATGGGACAGGGGGACTTTCTTT

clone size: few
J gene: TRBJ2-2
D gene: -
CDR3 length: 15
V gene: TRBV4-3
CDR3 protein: CASSRGLINTGELFF
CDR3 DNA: TGCGCCAGCAGCCGGGGACTGATAAACACCGGGGAGCTGTTTTTT

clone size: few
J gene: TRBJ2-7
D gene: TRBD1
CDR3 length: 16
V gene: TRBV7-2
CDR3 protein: CASSSQAGTGLHEQYF
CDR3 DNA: TGTGCCAGCAGCTCCCAAGCCGGGACAGGGTTACACGAGCAGTACTTC

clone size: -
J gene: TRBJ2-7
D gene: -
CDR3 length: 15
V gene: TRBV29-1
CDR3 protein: CSVSSRALTSYEQYF
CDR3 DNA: TGCAGCGTATCCTCGCGGGCCTTAACCTCCTACGAGCAGTACTTC

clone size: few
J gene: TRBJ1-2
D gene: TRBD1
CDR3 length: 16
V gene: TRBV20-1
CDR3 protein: CSARDSDTGTAYGYTF
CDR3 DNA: TGCAGTGCTAGAGACAGCGATACCGGGACAGCCTATGGCTACACCTTC

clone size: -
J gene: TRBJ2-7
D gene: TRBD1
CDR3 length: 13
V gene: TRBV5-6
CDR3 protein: CASSLPPTGKQYF
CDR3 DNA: TGTGCCAGCAGCTTGCCCCCGACAGGGAAGCAGTACTTC

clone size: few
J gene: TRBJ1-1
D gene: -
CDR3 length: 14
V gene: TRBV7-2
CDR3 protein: CASSLTRSATEAFF
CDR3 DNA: TGTGCCAGCAGCTTGACCCGGTCGGCCACTGAAGCTTTCTTT

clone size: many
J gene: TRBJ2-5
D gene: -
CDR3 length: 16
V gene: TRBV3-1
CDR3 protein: CASSQGFQGGQETQYF
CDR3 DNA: TGTGCCAGCAGCCAAGGTTTCCAGGGTGGTCAAGAGACCCAGTACTTC

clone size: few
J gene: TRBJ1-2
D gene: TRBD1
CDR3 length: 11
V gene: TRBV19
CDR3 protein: CASRTGPGYTF
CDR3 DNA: TGTGCCAGTAGGACAGGGCCCGGCTACACCTTC

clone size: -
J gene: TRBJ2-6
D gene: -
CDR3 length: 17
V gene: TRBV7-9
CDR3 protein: CASSLGENYSGANVLTF
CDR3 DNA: TGTGCCAGCAGCTTAGGGGAAAACTACTCTGGGGCCAACGTCCTGACTTTC